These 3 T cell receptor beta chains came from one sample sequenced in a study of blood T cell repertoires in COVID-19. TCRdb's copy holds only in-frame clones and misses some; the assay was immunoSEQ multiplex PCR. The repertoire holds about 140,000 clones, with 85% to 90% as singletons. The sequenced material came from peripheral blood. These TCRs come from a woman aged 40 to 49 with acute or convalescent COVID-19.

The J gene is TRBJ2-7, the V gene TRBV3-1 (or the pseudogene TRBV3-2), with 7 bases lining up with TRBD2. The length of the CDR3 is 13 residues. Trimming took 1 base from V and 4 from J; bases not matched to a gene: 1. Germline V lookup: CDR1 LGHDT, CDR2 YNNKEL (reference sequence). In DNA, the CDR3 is TGTGCCAGCAGCCAAGGCGGGGGTTACGAGCAGTACTTC. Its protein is CASSQGGGYEQYF.

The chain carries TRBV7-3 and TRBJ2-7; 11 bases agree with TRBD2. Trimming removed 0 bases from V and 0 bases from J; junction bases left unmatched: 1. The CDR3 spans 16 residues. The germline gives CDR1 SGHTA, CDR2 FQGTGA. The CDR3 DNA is TGTGCCAGCAGCTTAACGGGGACTAGCGGCTCCTACGAGCAGTACTTC. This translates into CASSLTGTSGSYEQYF.

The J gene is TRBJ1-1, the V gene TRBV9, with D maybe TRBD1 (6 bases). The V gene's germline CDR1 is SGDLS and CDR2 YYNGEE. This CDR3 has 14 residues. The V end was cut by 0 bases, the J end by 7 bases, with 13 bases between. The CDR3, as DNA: TGTGCCAGCAGCGTAGGTCTGGGGGCTATTGAAGCTTTCTTT. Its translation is CASSVGLGAIEAFF.